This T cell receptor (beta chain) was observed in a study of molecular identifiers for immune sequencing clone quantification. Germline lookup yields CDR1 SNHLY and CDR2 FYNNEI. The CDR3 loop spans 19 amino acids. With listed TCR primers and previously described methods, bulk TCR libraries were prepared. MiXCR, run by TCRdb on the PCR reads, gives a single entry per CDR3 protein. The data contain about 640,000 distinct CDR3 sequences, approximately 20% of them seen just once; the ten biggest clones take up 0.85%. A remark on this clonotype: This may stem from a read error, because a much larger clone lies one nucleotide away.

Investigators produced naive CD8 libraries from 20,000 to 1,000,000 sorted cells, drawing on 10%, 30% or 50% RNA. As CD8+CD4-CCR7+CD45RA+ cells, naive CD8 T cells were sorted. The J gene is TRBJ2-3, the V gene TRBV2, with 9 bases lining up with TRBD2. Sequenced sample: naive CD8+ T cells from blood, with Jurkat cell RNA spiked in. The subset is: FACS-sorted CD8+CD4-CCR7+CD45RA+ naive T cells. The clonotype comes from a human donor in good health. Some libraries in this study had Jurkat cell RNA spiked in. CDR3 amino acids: CASSEAWGIAGEHTDAQYF. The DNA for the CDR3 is TGTGCCAGCAGTGAAGCGTGGGGGATAGCGGGGGAACACACAGATGCGCAGTATTTT.